This TCR beta chain was sequenced in a study of identical twins. MiXCR was run by TCRdb on the 5' RACE reads, yielding one entry per CDR3 protein. Altogether about 430,000 distinct CDR3 sequences are present, about 18% being singletons, with the ten largest covering 9.5% to 15%. Germline lookup yields CDR1 MDHEN and CDR2 SYDVKM. The CDR3 is made up of 15 amino acids. The ends were cut back, 5 bases at V and 3 bases at J, with 14 bases in the middle. A remark on this clonotype: This clone may be a read error of a much larger clone one base away.

This clonotype was obtained from a man aged 45-60 years in good health. The sample taken for sequencing was naive T cells sorted from blood. The chain links TRBV28 to TRBJ2-1, with TRBD2 as a possible D gene (6 bases). CDR3 in amino acids: CASSQAGPFYNEQFF. In DNA, the CDR3 is TGTGCCAGCAGTCAAGCGGGTCCGTTCTACAATGAGCAGTTCTTC.